This entry features one TCR beta chain sequence. The antigen is undetermined. V was pared by 3 bases and J by 6 bases, with 7 bases of the junction left unmatched. The germline gives CDR1 SGHTA, CDR2 FQGNSA. The CDR3 is 16 amino acids. These data originate in a study of identifying expanded T cells in peripheral blood. Whole-study findings and limits: Differentially abundant clones: around 1.2 between replicates, about 15 at about two weeks, around 20 at four. Variance in clone template counts between roughly two-week samples significantly increased with total template count across all healthy donors.

Collection occurred without any documented infections or immune events in donors. Using immunoSEQ multiplex PCR, the repertoire was profiled, and TCRdb retains in-frame clones only, with some absent. Of tens of thousands of clones in the sample, less than 90% were seen once. This chain uses TRBV7-2 with TRBJ2-2, with 10 bases aligning to TRBD2. The receptor comes from a person aged 18-70 years in good health. The sample comprised blood. The CDR3 nucleotides are TGTGCCAGCAGCTTTATGCTAGCGGGAGTTGCCGGGGAGCTGTTTTTT. Amino acids: CASSFMLAGVAGELFF.